This passage covers 17 T cell receptor beta chains from one sample sequenced in a study of T cell repertoires in cytomegalovirus infection. Each CDR3 protein is one row after TCRdb ran MiXCR on the reads. The table lists around 900,000 distinct CDR3 sequences, around 30% of them singletons. Their recognized antigens are unknown. Specimen: cultured CD8+ T cells from PBMCs, collected from culture after CMV antigen stimulation. These receptors originate from a human donor in good health (CMV status not recorded). Some clones in this sample may be carry-over from other donors' samples.

The genes are TRBV24-1 and TRBJ2-1; TRBD1 matches at 10 bases. Germline CDR1 and CDR2: KGHDR and SFDVKD. This CDR3 has 21 residues. V lost 3 bases, J lost 0 bases, and 16 bases stayed unmatched. Here the CDR3 DNA reads TGTGCCACCAGTGATGCTACCGGGACAGGGGCTAAGGTTAGCTCCTACAATGAGCAGTTCTTC. Amino acids: CATSDATGTGAKVSSYNEQFF.

The V call is TRBV7-6, the J call TRBJ2-2, with no clear D. There are 16 residues in the CDR3. The germline V and J ends were trimmed by 7 bases and 4 bases, with 19 bases remaining between them. Germline V gives CDR1 SGHVS, CDR2 FNYEAQ. The CDR3 DNA reads as TGTGCCAGCACGCTAGTGGAAGTCAGGCGCACCGGGGAGCTGTTTTTT. Encoded protein: CASTLVEVRRTGELFF.

Here the CDR3 DNA reads TGTGCCAGCAGCCCAATGGACAGGTCTTACGAGCAGTACTTC. Its translation is CASSPMDRSYEQYF. The V gene is TRBV7-3, the J gene TRBJ2-7, with 7 positions matching TRBD1. CDR1 and CDR2 from the germline V gene are SGHTA and FQGTGA. The CDR3 has 14 amino acids. Trimming took 5 bases from V and 4 from J; bases not matched to a gene: 8.

The chain employs TRBV6-1 and TRBJ2-2; D call uncertain. Germline V lookup: CDR1 MNHNS, CDR2 SASEGT. The CDR3 has 15 residues. The V end was cut by 5 bases, the J end by 5 bases, with 15 bases between. The CDR3 sequence is CASSSLALVTGELFF. CDR3 sequence (DNA): TGTGCCAGCAGTTCCTTGGCCCTAGTGACCGGGGAGCTGTTTTTT.

The chain uses TRBV25-1 and TRBJ1-1; D not certain. This CDR3 spans 13 amino acids. Germline V gene sequence: CDR1 MGHDK, CDR2 SYGVNS. Deletions cut 7 bases from V and 4 bases from J, with 13 bases between. The CDR3 bases are TGTGCCAGCACCCTCGGGGTCGGCACTGAAGCTTTCTTT. Amino acid sequence: CASTLGVGTEAFF.

This clonotype was observed a handful of times. V usage is TRBV12-3 or TRBV12-4 and J usage is TRBJ1-2, with a possible D match to TRBD1 (6 bases). The CDR3 totals 13 residues. V was pared by 10 bases and J by 1 base, with 13 bases between. The CDR3 coding sequence is TGTGCCACCTCGGACAGCCTTAACTATGGCTACACCTTC. Residues: CATSDSLNYGYTF.

Concerning this clonotype: The junction and the germline gene differ at one end; a read error may be behind it. The chain couples TRBV10-3 to TRBJ1-5; 8 positions agree with TRBD1. CDR1 is ENHRY and CDR2 is SYGVKD in the germline V gene. The CDR3 contains 16 residues. The CDR3: CAISESQDRAYQPLHF. In DNA, the CDR3 is TGTGCCATCAGTGAGTCCCAGGACAGGGCGTATCAGCCCCTGCATTTT.

The rearrangement links TRBV12-3 or TRBV12-4 to TRBJ2-5; 8 bases agree with TRBD1. The CDR3 extends over 16 amino acids. The V segment lost 3 bases and the J segment 0 bases; nucleotides outside the gene matches: 6. DNA for the CDR3: TGTGCCAGCAGTTTCCGGACAGGGCAGTACCAAGAGACCCAGTACTTC. This codes for CASSFRTGQYQETQYF.

V is TRBV5-5 and J is TRBJ1-2, with 7 positions matching TRBD1. Losses at the gene ends were 0 bases for V and 0 bases for J; bases not matched to a gene: 5. The CDR3 contains 16 residues. Germline CDR1 is SGHKS and CDR2 is YYEKEE (reference sequence). Here the CDR3 DNA reads TGTGCCAGCAGCTTGGCACCCCAGGGGGCTAACTATGGCTACACCTTC. This gives the protein CASSLAPQGANYGYTF.

In its sample, this clonotype was seen a few times. The V call is TRBV27, the J call TRBJ2-7, with 7 bases lining up with TRBD1. Germline CDR1 MNHEY, CDR2 SMNVEV (reference sequence). The CDR3 sequence is 15 residues long. J lost 7 bases, V lost 8 bases, and 17 bases had no gene match. This CDR3 reads CASPRPGQTFEEQYF. In DNA, the CDR3 is TGTGCCAGCCCCAGACCGGGACAGACCTTTGAGGAGCAGTACTTC.

The V and J genes are TRBV7-9 and TRBJ1-2; possible D gene TRBD1, 6 bases. With 11 bases removed from V and 4 bases from J, the gap between germline ends came to 29 bases. The CDR3 consists of 17 residues. Germline assignment: CDR1 SEHNR and CDR2 FQNEAQ (reference sequence). The CDR3 reads CAESYPLYRDKTYGYTF. The CDR3 DNA reads TGTGCCGAGAGCTACCCCCTTTACAGGGATAAAACCTATGGCTACACCTTC.

The genes are TRBV29-1 and TRBJ1-2; weak D call: TRBD1 (5 bases). Between the trimmed V and J ends, which lost 3 bases and 3 bases, there was a span of 17 bases. The length of the CDR3 is 15 residues. From germline, CDR1 is SQVTM and CDR2 ANQGSEA. CDR3 region: CSVDSGGGMDYGYTF. The CDR3, as DNA: TGCAGCGTTGACTCCGGGGGGGGGATGGACTATGGCTACACCTTC.

This chain links TRBV12-3 or TRBV12-4 with TRBJ1-6; no clear D gene. Trimming removed 6 bases at V and 7 bases at J, with 16 bases between. There are 15 residues in the CDR3. The CDR3: CASRFRVPENSPLHF. The DNA of the CDR3 is TGTGCCAGCAGATTCCGGGTCCCGGAGAATTCACCCCTCCACTTT.

The chain is built from TRBV5-6 and TRBJ2-1, with D hard to call. V was trimmed by 0 bases and J by 10 bases, leaving 8 bases between them. The CDR3 extends over 12 amino acids. CDR1 is SGHDT, CDR2 YYEEEE, per germline. The CDR3 spells CASSLVLREQFF. DNA for the CDR3: TGTGCCAGCAGCTTGGTTCTCCGGGAGCAGTTCTTC.

The table lists this clonotype with a few counts. This chain joins TRBV19 and TRBJ2-1; tentatively, D is TRBD2 (6 bases). Trimming removed 1 base at V and 2 bases at J, with 9 bases between. This CDR3 is built from 15 residues. Germline V CDR1 and CDR2: LNHDA, SQIVND (reference sequence). DNA for the CDR3: TGTGCCAGTAGTATAGGACTAGTCCCCTACAATGAGCAGTTCTTC. Its protein is CASSIGLVPYNEQFF.

This clonotype was observed a few times. This rearrangement joins TRBV7-9 to TRBJ2-3; 7 nucleotides align to TRBD1. CDR1 and CDR2 (germline): SEHNR, FQNEAQ (reference sequence). Losses at the gene ends were 6 bases for V and 2 bases for J; bases not matched to a gene: 5. The CDR3 spans 14 residues. The CDR3 DNA is TGTGCCAGCAGACGGACAGGAGTCACAGATACGCAGTATTTT. Translated: CASRRTGVTDTQYF.

About this clonotype itself: One end of the junction fails to match germline, which may point to a read error. The rearrangement links TRBV7-6 to TRBJ2-1; 8 bases line up with TRBD2. Germline CDR1 reads SGHVS; CDR2 reads FNYEAQ. There are 14 residues in the CDR3. The CDR3 sequence: CVSSLAGLYNEQFF. For the CDR3, the DNA is TGTGTCAGCAGCTTAGCGGGACTGTACAATGAGCAGTTCTTC. Together with reference TRBV7-6 and TRBJ2-1, the CDR3 gives the full variable domain: GAGVSQSPRYKVTKRGQDVALRCDPISGHVSLYWYRQALGQGPEFLTYFNYEAQQDKSGLPNDRFSAERPEGSISTLTIQRTEQRDSAMYRCVSSLAGLYNEQFFGPGTRLTVL.